The clone carrying this T cell receptor beta chain came up a few times. The antigen remains unidentified. CDR3 length: 14 amino acids. The V and J ends lost 7 bases and 0 bases respectively, with 15 bases between them. Germline CDR1 and CDR2: SQVTM and ANQGSEA. This specimen belongs to a study of OX40 agonist ivuxolimab in advanced cancers. Across the study: Head and neck, renal cell, melanoma or hepatocellular carcinoma were the cancers that dose-escalation patients had. Regarding the study as a whole: CD4+ and CD8+ blood T cells expanded clonally by week 6 at 0.1 to 3.0 mg/kg. In CD8+ T cells, expanded clones were on average more numerous than in CD4+.

Sequencing used immunoSEQ multiplex PCR; TCRdb keeps in-frame clones, though not all of them. Of some 81,000 clones listed, around 83% are singletons. Autoimmune disease history or systemic immunosuppression meant exclusion. The chain couples TRBV29-1 to TRBJ1-1, with D hard to call. Sequences were derived from CD4+ or CD8+ T cells sorted from blood, sampled in a trial of the OX40 agonist ivuxolimab. This TCR was recovered from an adult with an advanced solid tumor such as melanoma, head and neck, liver or kidney cancer. CDR3 region: CSALKGKVNTEAFF. DNA for the CDR3: TGCAGCGCTTTAAAGGGTAAGGTGAACACTGAAGCTTTCTTT.